Below are 10 T cell receptor beta chains sequenced from a single sample in a study of cytomegalovirus exposure and HLA in healthy donors. This table comes from immunoSEQ multiplex PCR, and its TCRdb copy is limited to in-frame clones, with some not included. The repertoire has 120,000 or so clones, around nine tenths of them found once; the top ten carry under 1.5%. The sequencing input was PBMCs. Receptors were obtained from a woman in her thirties in good health and CMV-seropositive.

This chain joins TRBV30 and TRBJ1-2; maybe TRBD1 (6 bases). The V gene lost 6 bases and the J gene lost 7 bases, with 15 bases spanning the gap. CDR3 length: 12 residues. Germline CDR1 reads GTSNPN; CDR2 reads SVGIG (reference sequence). The CDR3 here is CACFRRGGGYTF. CDR3 in DNA: TGTGCCTGTTTCCGCAGGGGCGGTGGCTACACCTTC. The full variable domain, in which reference TRBV30 and TRBJ1-2 provide the parts outside the CDR3, is SQTIHQWPATLVQPVGSPLSLECTVEGTSNPNLYWYRQAAGRGLQLLFYSVGIGQISSEVPQNLSASRPQDRQFILSSKKLLLSDSGFYLCACFRRGGGYTFGSGTRLTVV.

The gene calls are TRBV7-8 and TRBJ1-2; D is possibly TRBD1 (6 bases). Trimming shortened V by 4 bases and J by 4 bases, and 22 bases separated the two germline ends. The CDR3 loop spans 17 amino acids. Germline V gene lookup returns CDR1 SGHVS and CDR2 FQNEAQ. In nucleotides, the CDR3 is TGTGCCAGCAGCTCAACCCCACAGGGCCCGCGAGGCTATGGCTACACCTTC. Its protein product is CASSSTPQGPRGYGYTF.

The rearrangement joins TRBV28 to TRBJ1-4; TRBD1 is a possible D gene (5 bases). V was pared by 2 bases and J by 6 bases, with 7 bases between. Germline assignment: CDR1 MDHEN and CDR2 SYDVKM. The CDR3 loop spans 13 amino acids. The CDR3 bases are TGTGCCAGCAGTTTAGGGGGGGATGAAAAACTGTTTTTT. Translating it yields CASSLGGDEKLFF.

CDR3 DNA sequence: TGTGCCAGCAGTTTTAGTAGCGGGAGGCCCTACGAGCAGTACTTC. Translating gives CASSFSSGRPYEQYF. The chain carries TRBV28 and TRBJ2-7, with TRBD2 matching 10 bases. V shed 3 bases and J 2 bases; nucleotides not matched to a gene: 4. The CDR3 runs to 15 residues. Germline V gives CDR1 MDHEN, CDR2 SYDVKM.

This clone was observed once. The chain uses TRBV30 and TRBJ2-1; the match to TRBD2 covers 8 bases. Germline V gene lookup returns CDR1 GTSNPN and CDR2 SVGIG (reference sequence). The CDR3 extends over 15 amino acids. V shed 3 bases and J 7 bases; nucleotides not matched to a gene: 11. The CDR3 loop is CAWRAAGGRMNEQFF. CDR3 nucleotides: TGTGCCTGGAGGGCGGCGGGGGGACGTATGAATGAGCAGTTCTTC.

V gene TRBV7-2 combines with J gene TRBJ2-1; a possible D gene is TRBD1 (5 bases). The CDR3 is 14 residues long. CDR1 and CDR2 (germline): SGHTA, FQGNSA. Trimming left V 4 bases short and J 4 bases short, with 11 bases between. This CDR3 reads CASSSGHLYNEQFF. As DNA, the CDR3 is TGTGCCAGCAGCTCCGGACATCTTTACAATGAGCAGTTCTTC.

V gene TRBV9 combines with J gene TRBJ2-7, with no clear D. Germline V CDR1 and CDR2: SGDLS, YYNGEE. V dropped 0 bases and J dropped 4 bases, with 11 bases sitting between them. The CDR3 length is 14 residues. CDR3 amino acids: CASSVESTCYEQYF. The CDR3 nucleotides are TGTGCCAGCAGCGTAGAAAGCACGTGTTACGAGCAGTACTTC.

Concerning this clone: One end of the junction is discordant with germline, which a read error may explain. Other DNA sequences in this sample translate to the same CDR3. The genes are TRBV6-5 and TRBJ2-7; 9 positions match TRBD1. The germline gives CDR1 MNHEY, CDR2 SVGAGI. CDR3 length equals 15 residues. CDR3 in DNA: TGTGCCAGCAGTTCCGGGACAGGGTACCTCTACGAGCAGTATTTC. Protein sequence: CASSSGTGYLYEQYF.

The chain recombines TRBV5-1 with TRBJ2-7; D possibly corresponds to TRBD2 (6 bases). V lost 4 bases and J lost 5, with 13 bases in between. The CDR3 consists of 13 residues. Germline V gene lookup returns CDR1 SGHRS and CDR2 YFSETQ. The CDR3 loop is CASSGPRGNEQYF. For the CDR3, the DNA is TGCGCCAGCAGCGGGCCCCGGGGGAACGAGCAGTACTTC.

The chain carries TRBV7-2 and TRBJ2-3, with TRBD2 matching 13 bases. Losses at the gene ends were 2 bases for V and 6 bases for J; bases not matched to a gene: 8. Looked up from germline, CDR1 is SGHTA and CDR2 is FQGNSA. This CDR3 is built from 17 residues. The DNA for the CDR3 is TGTGCCAGCAGCTTACCCCGGACTAGCGGGGGTAGGGATACGCAGTATTTT. It specifies CASSLPRTSGGRDTQYF.